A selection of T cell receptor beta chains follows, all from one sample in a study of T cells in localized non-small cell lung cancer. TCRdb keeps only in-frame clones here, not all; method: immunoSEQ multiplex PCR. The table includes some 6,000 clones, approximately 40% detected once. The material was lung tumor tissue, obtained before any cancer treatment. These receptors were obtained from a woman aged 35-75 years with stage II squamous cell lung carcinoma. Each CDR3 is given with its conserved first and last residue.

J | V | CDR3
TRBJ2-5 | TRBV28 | CASSPPTQQDLETQYF
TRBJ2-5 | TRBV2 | CASSVLEETQYF
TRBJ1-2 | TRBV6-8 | CASRVITGKSRGYTF
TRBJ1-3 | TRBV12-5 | CASGSRGPSSGNTIYF
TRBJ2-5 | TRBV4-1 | CASSPLGQLQETQYF
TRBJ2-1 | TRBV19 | CASSREYTGNEQFF
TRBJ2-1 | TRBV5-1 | CASSPGAGLASYNEQFF
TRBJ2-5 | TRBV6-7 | CASSNGRETQYF
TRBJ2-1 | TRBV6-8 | CASSYGGGAGVYNEQFF
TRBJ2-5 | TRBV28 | CASSPTSWAQETQYF
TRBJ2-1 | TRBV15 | CATKDRRTGNEQFF
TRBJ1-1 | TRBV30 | CAWGGRSNTEAFF
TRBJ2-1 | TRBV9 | CASIPGGGSFVEQFF
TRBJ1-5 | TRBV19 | CASSIQGVTGQHF
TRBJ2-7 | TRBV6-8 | CASSDGQGTYEQYF
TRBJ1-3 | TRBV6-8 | CAIKVDSSGNTIYF
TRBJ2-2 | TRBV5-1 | CASRGITGGNGELFF
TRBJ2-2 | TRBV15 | CATKQASNTGELFF
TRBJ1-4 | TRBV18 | CASSPLQYWNEKLFF
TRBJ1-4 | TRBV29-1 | CSARGGGQGEKLFF
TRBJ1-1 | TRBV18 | CASSPTGNTEAFF
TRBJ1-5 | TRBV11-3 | CASSPSSGSNQPQHF
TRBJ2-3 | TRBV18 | CASSPSGGRTDTQYF
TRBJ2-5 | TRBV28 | CASSKGQGTPETQYF
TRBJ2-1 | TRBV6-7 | CASSGPGEAYNEQFF
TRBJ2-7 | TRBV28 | CASSGVSYEQYF
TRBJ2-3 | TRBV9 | CASSFSGRRTDTQYF
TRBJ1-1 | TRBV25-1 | CASSRSRNTEAFF
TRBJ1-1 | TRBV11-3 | CASSLSSGASAAFF
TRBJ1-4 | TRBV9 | CASSVGQGGKLFF
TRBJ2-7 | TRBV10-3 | CAISESGAIRYEQYF